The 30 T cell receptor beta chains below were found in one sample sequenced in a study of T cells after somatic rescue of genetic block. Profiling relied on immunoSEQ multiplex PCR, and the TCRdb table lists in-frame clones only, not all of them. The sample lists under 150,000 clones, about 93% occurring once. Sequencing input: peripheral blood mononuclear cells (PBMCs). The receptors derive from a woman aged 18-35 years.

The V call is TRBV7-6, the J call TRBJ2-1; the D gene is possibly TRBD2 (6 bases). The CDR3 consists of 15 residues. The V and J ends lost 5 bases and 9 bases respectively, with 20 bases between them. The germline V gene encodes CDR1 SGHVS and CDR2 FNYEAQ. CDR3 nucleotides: TGTGCCAGCAGCCCTCCTGTGGAGGGTAGAGTTGAGCAGTTCTTC. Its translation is CASSPPVEGRVEQFF.

This CDR3 reads CASSKVTSGEGNEQFF. The CDR3, as DNA: TGTGCCAGCAGCAAAGTGACTAGCGGGGAAGGGAATGAGCAGTTCTTC. J is TRBJ2-1 and V is TRBV21-1; whether TRBD2, the table's D call, matches the DNA was not checked. TRBV21-1 is a pseudogene. The CDR3 spans 16 residues.

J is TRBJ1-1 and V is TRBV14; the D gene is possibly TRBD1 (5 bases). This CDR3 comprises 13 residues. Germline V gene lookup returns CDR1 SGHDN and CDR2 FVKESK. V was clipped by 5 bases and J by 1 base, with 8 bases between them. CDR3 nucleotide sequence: TGTGCCAGCAGCAGGGGACCGAACACTGAAGCTTTCTTT. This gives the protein CASSRGPNTEAFF.

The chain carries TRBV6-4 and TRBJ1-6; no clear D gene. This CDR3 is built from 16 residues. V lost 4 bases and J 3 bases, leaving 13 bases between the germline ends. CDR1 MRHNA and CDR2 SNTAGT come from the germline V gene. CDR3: CASSALAGNYNSPLHF. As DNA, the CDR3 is TGTGCCAGCAGTGCCTTAGCCGGGAACTATAATTCACCCCTCCACTTT.

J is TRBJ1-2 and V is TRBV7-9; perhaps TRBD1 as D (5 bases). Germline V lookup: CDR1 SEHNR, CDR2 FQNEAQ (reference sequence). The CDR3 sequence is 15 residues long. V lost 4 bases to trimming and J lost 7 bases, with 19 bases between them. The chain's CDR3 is CASSSKTAPLGGYTF. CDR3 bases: TGTGCCAGCAGCTCGAAGACAGCACCCCTGGGTGGCTACACCTTC.

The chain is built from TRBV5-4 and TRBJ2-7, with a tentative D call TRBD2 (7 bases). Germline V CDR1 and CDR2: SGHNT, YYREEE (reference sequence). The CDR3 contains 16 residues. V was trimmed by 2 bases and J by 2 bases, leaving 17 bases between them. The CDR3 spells CASSFVRGGPTYEQYF. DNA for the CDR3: TGTGCCAGCAGCTTTGTGAGGGGGGGGCCTACCTACGAGCAGTACTTC.

CDR3 region: CASSPPHLAGGFNEQFF. The CDR3 coding sequence is TGTGCCAGCAGCCCACCCCATCTAGCGGGGGGCTTCAATGAGCAGTTCTTC. The chain employs TRBV7-9 and TRBJ2-1; TRBD2 agrees at 11 bases. Germline-derived CDR1 and CDR2 are SEHNR and FQNEAQ (reference sequence). With 5 bases clipped from V and 6 bases from J, the junction kept 12 bases outside the gene matches. CDR3 length equals 17 residues.

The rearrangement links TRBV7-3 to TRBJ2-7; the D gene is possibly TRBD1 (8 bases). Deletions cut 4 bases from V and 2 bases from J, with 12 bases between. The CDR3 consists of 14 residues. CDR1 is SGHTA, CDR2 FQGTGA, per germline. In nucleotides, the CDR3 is TGTGCCAGCAGCTCACAGGGGGGGCCCTACGAGCAGTACTTC. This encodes CASSSQGGPYEQYF.

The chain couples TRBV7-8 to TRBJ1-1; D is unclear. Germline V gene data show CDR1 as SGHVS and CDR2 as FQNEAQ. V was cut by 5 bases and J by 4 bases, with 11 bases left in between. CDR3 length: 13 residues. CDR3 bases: TGTGCCAGCAGCGCAGTCGGAATCACTGAAGCTTTCTTT. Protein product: CASSAVGITEAFF.

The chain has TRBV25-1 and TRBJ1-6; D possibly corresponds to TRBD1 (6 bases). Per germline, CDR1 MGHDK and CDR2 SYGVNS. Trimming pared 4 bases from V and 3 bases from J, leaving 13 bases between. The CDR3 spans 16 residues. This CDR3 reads CASSADSFDYNSPLHF. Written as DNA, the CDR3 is TGTGCCAGCAGTGCGGACAGCTTCGACTATAATTCACCCCTCCACTTT.

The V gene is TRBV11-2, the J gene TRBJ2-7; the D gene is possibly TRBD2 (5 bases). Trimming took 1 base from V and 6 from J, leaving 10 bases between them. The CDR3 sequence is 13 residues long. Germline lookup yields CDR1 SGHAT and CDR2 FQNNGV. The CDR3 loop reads CASSLGAEREQYF. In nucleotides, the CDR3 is TGTGCCAGCAGCTTAGGAGCGGAACGCGAGCAGTACTTC. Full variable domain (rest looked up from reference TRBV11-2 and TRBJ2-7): EAGVAQSPRYKIIEKRQSVAFWCNPISGHATLYWYQQILGQGPKLLIQFQNNGVVDDSQLPKDRFSAERLKGVDSTLKIQPAKLEDSAVYLCASSLGAEREQYFGPGTRLTVT.

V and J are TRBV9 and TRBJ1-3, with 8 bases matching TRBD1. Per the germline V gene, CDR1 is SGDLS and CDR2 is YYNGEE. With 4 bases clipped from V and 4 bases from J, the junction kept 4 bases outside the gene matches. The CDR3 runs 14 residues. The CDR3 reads CASSPTGGGNTIYF. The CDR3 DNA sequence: TGTGCCAGCAGCCCCACAGGGGGAGGAAACACCATATATTTT.

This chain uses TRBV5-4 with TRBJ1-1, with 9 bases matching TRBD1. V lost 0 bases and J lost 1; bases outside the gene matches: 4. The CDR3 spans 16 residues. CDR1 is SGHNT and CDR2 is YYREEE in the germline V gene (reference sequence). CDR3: CASSLGDRAPNTEAFF. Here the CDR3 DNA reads TGTGCCAGCAGCTTGGGGGACAGGGCCCCGAACACTGAAGCTTTCTTT.

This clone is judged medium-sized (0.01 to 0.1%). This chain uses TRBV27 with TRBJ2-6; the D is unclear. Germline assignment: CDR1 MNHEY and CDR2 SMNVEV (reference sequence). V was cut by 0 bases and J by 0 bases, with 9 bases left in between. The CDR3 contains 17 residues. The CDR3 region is CASSLSQSFSGANVLTF. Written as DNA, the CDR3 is TGTGCCAGCAGTTTATCCCAGTCTTTCTCTGGGGCCAACGTCCTGACTTTC.

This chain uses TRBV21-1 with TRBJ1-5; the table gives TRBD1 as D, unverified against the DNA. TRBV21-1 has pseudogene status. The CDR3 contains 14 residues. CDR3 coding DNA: TGTGCCAGCAGCCCAAAGCGACAGGGTCAGCCCCAGCATTTT. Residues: CASSPKRQGQPQHF.

CDR3 sequence: CASCWGRGSNQPQHF. CDR3 sequence (DNA): TGTGCCAGCTGCTGGGGCAGGGGAAGCAATCAGCCCCAGCATTTT. This chain connects TRBV6-5 to TRBJ1-5; maybe TRBD1 (6 bases). Germline V gives CDR1 MNHEY, CDR2 SVGAGI. The CDR3 runs 15 residues. Between the trimmed V and J ends, which lost 8 bases and 1 base, there was a span of 15 bases.

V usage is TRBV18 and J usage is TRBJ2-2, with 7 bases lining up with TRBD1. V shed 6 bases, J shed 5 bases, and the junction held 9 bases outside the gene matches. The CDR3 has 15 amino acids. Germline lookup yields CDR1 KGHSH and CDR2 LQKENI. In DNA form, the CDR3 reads TGTGCCAGCTCCCTTACGGGACAGTCTACCGGGGAGCTGTTTTTT. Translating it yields CASSLTGQSTGELFF.

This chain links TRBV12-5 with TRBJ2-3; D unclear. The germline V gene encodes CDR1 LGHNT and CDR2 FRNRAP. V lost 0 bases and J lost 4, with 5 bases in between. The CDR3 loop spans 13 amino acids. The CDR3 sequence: CASGLVRADTQYF. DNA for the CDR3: TGTGCTAGTGGTTTGGTACGGGCAGATACGCAGTATTTT.

The CDR3 spells CASSSEVQRGNTGELFF. CDR3 coding DNA: TGTGCCAGCAGCTCCGAGGTTCAGCGGGGTAATACCGGGGAGCTGTTTTTT. This sequence joins TRBV5-4 and TRBJ2-2; TRBD2 matches at 7 bases. The V and J ends lost 3 bases and 5 bases, in that order; junction bases with no gene match: 13. This CDR3 is built from 17 residues. Germline V gene lookup returns CDR1 SGHNT and CDR2 YYREEE (reference sequence).

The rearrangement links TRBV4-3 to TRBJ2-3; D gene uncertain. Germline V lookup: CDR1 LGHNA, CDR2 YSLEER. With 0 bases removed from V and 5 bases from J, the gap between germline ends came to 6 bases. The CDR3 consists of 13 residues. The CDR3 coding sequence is TGCGCCAGCAGCCAAGATCTCGAAGATACGCAGTATTTT. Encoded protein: CASSQDLEDTQYF.

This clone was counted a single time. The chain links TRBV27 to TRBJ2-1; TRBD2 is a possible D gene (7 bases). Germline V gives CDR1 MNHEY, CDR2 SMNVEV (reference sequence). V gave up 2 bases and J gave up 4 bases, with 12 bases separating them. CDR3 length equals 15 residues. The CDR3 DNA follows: TGTGCCAGCAGTTTAGGGGCGGGGGCGTACAATGAGCAGTTCTTC. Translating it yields CASSLGAGAYNEQFF.

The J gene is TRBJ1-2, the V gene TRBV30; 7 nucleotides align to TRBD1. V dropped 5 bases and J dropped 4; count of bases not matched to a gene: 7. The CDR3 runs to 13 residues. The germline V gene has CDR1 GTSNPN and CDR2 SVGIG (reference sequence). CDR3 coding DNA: TGTGCCTGGGAGGGGACAGCCGGCTATGGCTACACCTTC. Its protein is CAWEGTAGYGYTF.

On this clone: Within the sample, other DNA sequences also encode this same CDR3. CDR3: CASSSGTGVSYEQYF. The CDR3 DNA is TGTGCCAGCAGCTCCGGGACAGGGGTATCCTACGAGCAGTACTTC. The rearrangement uses TRBV9 and TRBJ2-7; TRBD1 agrees at 10 bases. V lost 4 bases and J lost 1; bases outside the gene matches: 5. Germline V gives CDR1 SGDLS, CDR2 YYNGEE. The CDR3 covers 15 residues.

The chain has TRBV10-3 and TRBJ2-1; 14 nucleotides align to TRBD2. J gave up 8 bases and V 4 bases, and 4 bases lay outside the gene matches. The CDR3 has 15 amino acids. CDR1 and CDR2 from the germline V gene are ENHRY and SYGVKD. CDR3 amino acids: CAISVTSGGADEQFF. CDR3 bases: TGTGCCATCAGTGTGACTAGCGGGGGGGCTGATGAGCAGTTCTTC.

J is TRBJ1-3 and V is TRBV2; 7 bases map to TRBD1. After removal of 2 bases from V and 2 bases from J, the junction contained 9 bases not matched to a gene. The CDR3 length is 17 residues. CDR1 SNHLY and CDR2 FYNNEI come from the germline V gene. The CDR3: CASSERAGGLAGNTIYF. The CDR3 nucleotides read TGTGCCAGCAGTGAACGGGCAGGGGGATTGGCTGGAAACACCATATATTTT.

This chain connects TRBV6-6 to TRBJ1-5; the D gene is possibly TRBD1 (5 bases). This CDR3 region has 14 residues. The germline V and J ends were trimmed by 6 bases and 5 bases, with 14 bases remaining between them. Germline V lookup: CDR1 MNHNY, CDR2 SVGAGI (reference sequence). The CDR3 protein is CASRRRDGYQPQHF. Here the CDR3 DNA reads TGTGCCAGCAGACGCCGGGACGGGTATCAGCCCCAGCATTTT.

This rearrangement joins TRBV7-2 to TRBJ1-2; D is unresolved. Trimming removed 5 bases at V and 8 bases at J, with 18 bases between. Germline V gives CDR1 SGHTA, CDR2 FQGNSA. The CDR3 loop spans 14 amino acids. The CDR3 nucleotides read TGTGCCAGCAGCCCTTACTCGGGAAGGGAGGGCTACACCTTC. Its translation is CASSPYSGREGYTF.

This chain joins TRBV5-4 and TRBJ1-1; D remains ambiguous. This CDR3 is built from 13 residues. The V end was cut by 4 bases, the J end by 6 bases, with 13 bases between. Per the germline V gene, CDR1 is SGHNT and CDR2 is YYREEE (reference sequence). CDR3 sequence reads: CASSPGVEAEAFF. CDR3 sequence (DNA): TGTGCCAGCAGCCCGGGTGTAGAGGCTGAAGCTTTCTTT.

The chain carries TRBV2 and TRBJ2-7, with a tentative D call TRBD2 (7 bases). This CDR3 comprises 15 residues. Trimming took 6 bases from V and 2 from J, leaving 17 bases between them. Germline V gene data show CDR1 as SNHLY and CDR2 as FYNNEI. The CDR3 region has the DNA TGTGCCAGCAGAGGGGGAGGGTGGGCCACCTACGAGCAGTACTTC. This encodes CASRGGGWATYEQYF. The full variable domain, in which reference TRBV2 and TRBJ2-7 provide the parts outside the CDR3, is EPEVTQTPSHQVTQMGQEVILRCVPISNHLYFYWYRQILGQKVEFLVSFYNNEISEKSEIFDDQFSVERPDGSNFTLKIRSTKLEDSAMYFCASRGGGWATYEQYFGPGTRLTVT.

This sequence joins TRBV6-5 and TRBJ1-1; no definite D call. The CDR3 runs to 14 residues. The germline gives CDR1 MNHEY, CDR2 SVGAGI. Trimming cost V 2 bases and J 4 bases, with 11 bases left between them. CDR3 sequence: CASSYQGIGTEAFF. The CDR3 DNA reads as TGTGCCAGCAGTTACCAAGGTATTGGCACTGAAGCTTTCTTT.